The entry below gives a single TCR beta chain sequence along with its context. No antigen is known for it. Time point described: sample taken at primary tumor resection. Whole RNA was taken from tumor, nontumor lung or frozen PBMC; it was then sequenced unsorted. TCRdb fed the 5' RACE reads into MiXCR, producing one record per CDR3 protein. The sample carries 77,000 or so distinct CDR3 sequences, approximately 20% recorded once. These data originate in a study of spatial heterogeneity in lung cancer. Study information: Alpha-chain sequences were consistently detected in smaller numbers than beta-chain sequences. The average appearance count of each unique TCR and UMI combination in raw reads was more than ten.

CDR3 length equals 13 residues. Looked up from germline, CDR1 is ENHRY and CDR2 is SYGVKD. V lost 0 bases, J lost 3 bases, and 2 bases lay in between. Findings and limits, study-wide: Ubiquitous expanded tumor TCRs were seen in blood more at resection than at follow-up.

The chain joins TRBV10-3 to TRBJ2-2; the D is unclear. This material consisted of PBMCs, taken at surgery. This receptor was identified in a male donor with early-stage non-small cell lung cancer. The CDR3 sequence is CAISESYTGELFF. The CDR3 region has the DNA TGTGCCATCAGTGAGTCCTACACCGGGGAGCTGTTTTTT.